This TCR beta chain appears in the sequencing data of a study of T cells in women clearing cervical HPV infection. The assay was immunoSEQ multiplex PCR, and TCRdb's table has in-frame clones only and misses some. The sample data list roughly 37,000 clones. Deletions cut 4 bases from V and 2 bases from J, with 4 bases between. The CDR3 is made up of 11 amino acids. CDR1 is DFQATT, CDR2 SNEGSKA, per germline (reference sequence). Concerning this clone itself: The read halts 3 residues ahead of the CDR3 end, with the missing end drawn from the germline J gene.

This receptor was identified in a woman aged 18 to 75 with a cervical HPV16 infection that either progressed to CIN3+ or cleared (not recorded which). This chain links TRBV20-1 with TRBJ2-3; D uncertain. Sequenced: blood buffy coat. CDR3 protein: CSATYTDTQYF. The covered CDR3 bases are TGCAGTGCTACCTACACAGATACG.